What follows is one T cell receptor beta chain and its context. The V segment lost 5 bases and the J segment 5 bases; nucleotides outside the gene matches: 6. Germline-derived CDR1 and CDR2 are ENHRY and SYGVKD. The CDR3 is made up of 15 amino acids. The PCR made use of 60 Vbeta and 13 Jbeta primers. Method: immunoSEQ multiplex PCR; TCRdb's copy keeps in-frame clones and lacks some. The sample has tens of thousands of clones; 82% are singletons. This specimen belongs to a study of cytomegalovirus exposure and HLA in healthy donors. The receptor was derived from a woman under 30 in good health and CMV-seronegative. The sample consisted of PBMCs. The chain recombines TRBV10-3 with TRBJ2-1, with 10 positions matching TRBD2. CDR3 amino acids: CAISPGTSVNNEQFF. The DNA of the CDR3 is TGTGCCATCAGTCCCGGGACTAGCGTAAACAATGAGCAGTTCTTC.